Below are 16 T cell receptor beta chains sequenced from a single sample in a study of T cell responses to AZD1222 COVID-19 vaccine. Some clones are missing from TCRdb's copy, which holds only in-frame ones; the method was immunoSEQ multiplex PCR. The table records 140,000 or so clones, approximately 90% of them present only once. Sample: peripheral blood, taken 28 days after the second AZD1222 dose. All receptors come from an adult who received the AZD1222 COVID-19 vaccine.

This clone has a handful of counts. This chain connects TRBV4-2 to TRBJ2-7; 10 bases agree with TRBD1. This CDR3 spans 14 amino acids. J gave up 5 bases and V 2 bases, and 3 bases lay outside the gene matches. Germline-derived CDR1 and CDR2 are LGHNA and YNFKEQ. DNA of the CDR3: TGTGCCAGCAGCCAACGGACAGGGGGTAACGAGCAGTACTTC. It translates to CASSQRTGGNEQYF.

The J gene is TRBJ1-2, the V gene TRBV2; the D is unclear. The CDR3 totals 14 residues. The germline gives CDR1 SNHLY, CDR2 FYNNEI. The V gene lost 2 bases and the J gene lost 1 base, with 8 bases spanning the gap. DNA of the CDR3: TGTGCCAGCAGTGAACTGACTGGTAACTATGGCTACACCTTC. This gives the protein CASSELTGNYGYTF.

V gene TRBV27 combines with J gene TRBJ1-3; D is ambiguous. V was trimmed by 5 bases and J by 0 bases, leaving 11 bases between them. The CDR3 is made up of 15 amino acids. Germline CDR1 MNHEY, CDR2 SMNVEV (reference sequence). The CDR3, as DNA: TGTGCCAGCAGTACGGATGGGAGCTCTGGAAACACCATATATTTT. It encodes CASSTDGSSGNTIYF.

The V call is TRBV7-8, the J call TRBJ1-5, with 7 positions matching TRBD1. The CDR3 is 16 residues long. V lost 2 bases and J lost 0; bases outside the gene matches: 4. The V gene's germline CDR1 is SGHVS and CDR2 FQNEAQ. The CDR3 DNA follows: TGTGCCAGCAGCTTAATGGCAGGGGGTAGCAATCAGCCCCAGCATTTT. It is translated as CASSLMAGGSNQPQHF.

The CDR3 spells CASSVGRAGRDEQFF. For the CDR3, the DNA is TGTGCCAGCAGCGTAGGCAGGGCGGGGAGGGATGAGCAGTTCTTC. The V gene is TRBV9, the J gene TRBJ2-1; 7 bases align to TRBD2. CDR1 is SGDLS and CDR2 is YYNGEE in the germline V gene. There are 15 residues in the CDR3. V trimming: 0 bases; J trimming: 8 bases; junction bases outside the gene matches: 8.

The chain couples TRBV7-3 to TRBJ2-6; D possibly corresponds to TRBD2 (6 bases). CDR1 is SGHTA, CDR2 FQGTGA, per germline. Trimming left V 5 bases short and J 0 bases short, with 11 bases between. This CDR3 is 16 amino acids long. The DNA for the CDR3 is TGTGCCAGCAGCCCTCGCGGGAACTCTGGGGCCAACGTCCTGACTTTC. It yields the protein CASSPRGNSGANVLTF.

V gene TRBV5-1 combines with J gene TRBJ1-1; D is unresolved. Trimming removed 1 base at V and 7 bases at J, with 14 bases between. From germline, CDR1 is SGHRS and CDR2 YFSETQ. This CDR3 region has 14 residues. The CDR3 sequence: CASSLTTDRDEAFF. For the CDR3, the DNA is TGCGCCAGCAGCTTGACGACGGATAGGGATGAAGCTTTCTTT.

A single count supports this clone. The CDR3 region has the DNA TGTGCCAGCATCTTCCGGGGCTCTGGAAACACCATATATTTT. Its translation: CASIFRGSGNTIYF. V is TRBV2 and J is TRBJ1-3; D uncertain. The CDR3 has 14 amino acids. The germline gives CDR1 SNHLY, CDR2 FYNNEI. V lost 7 bases and J 0 bases, leaving 10 bases between the germline ends.

The rearrangement uses TRBV2 and TRBJ2-3, with D unclear. The CDR3 consists of 13 residues. Trimming removed 8 bases from V and 0 bases from J, with 9 bases in between. The V gene's germline CDR1 is SNHLY and CDR2 FYNNEI. The CDR3 DNA reads as TGTGCCAGCTCAACGGTGAGCACAGATACGCAGTATTTT. It specifies CASSTVSTDTQYF.

V usage is TRBV7-9 and J usage is TRBJ1-4; D gene uncertain. Looked up from germline, CDR1 is SEHNR and CDR2 is FQNEAQ (reference sequence). The CDR3 sequence is 12 residues long. Trimming cost V 8 bases and J 8 bases, with 12 bases left between them. CDR3 amino acids: CASLDWREKLFF. Here the CDR3 DNA reads TGTGCCAGCCTCGACTGGCGGGAAAAACTGTTTTTT.

This chain connects TRBV12-3 or TRBV12-4 to TRBJ1-1; the D gene is possibly TRBD1 (5 bases). CDR3 length equals 12 residues. V lost 5 bases, J lost 3 bases, and 7 bases lay in between. Written as DNA, the CDR3 is TGTGCCAGCAGTCCAGGGTACACTGAAGCTTTCTTT. Its translation is CASSPGYTEAFF.

The rearrangement links TRBV9 to TRBJ2-1; the D is unclear. Germline V lookup: CDR1 SGDLS, CDR2 YYNGEE. Trimming cost V 0 bases and J 2 bases, with 6 bases left between them. The CDR3 spans 14 residues. This CDR3 reads CASSVASAYNEQFF. DNA for the CDR3: TGTGCCAGCAGCGTAGCGTCAGCCTACAATGAGCAGTTCTTC.

The chain combines TRBV27 with TRBJ1-3, with 8 bases identical to TRBD1. The CDR3 covers 17 residues. Germline loops: CDR1 MNHEY, CDR2 SMNVEV (reference sequence). Trimming removed 0 bases from V and 1 base from J; junction bases left unmatched: 5. The CDR3 region is CASSLSYGTGSGNTIYF. The CDR3 DNA is TGTGCCAGCAGTTTATCGTATGGGACAGGTTCTGGAAACACCATATATTTT.

V usage is TRBV7-2 and J usage is TRBJ1-2; TRBD1 matches at 9 bases. Germline values: CDR1 SGHTA, CDR2 FQGNSA. The CDR3 is made up of 14 amino acids. V trimming: 5 bases; J trimming: 3 bases; junction bases outside the gene matches: 4. CDR3 protein: CASSTRQGDYGYTF. CDR3 sequence (DNA): TGTGCCAGCAGCACGCGACAGGGGGACTATGGCTACACCTTC.

This clone was counted once. The chain carries TRBV7-2 and TRBJ1-6; D unclear. This CDR3 is 13 amino acids long. CDR1 and CDR2 from the germline V gene are SGHTA and FQGNSA. Deletions cut 0 bases from V and 9 bases from J, with 6 bases between. The CDR3 protein is CASSLAQSSPLHF. Written as DNA, the CDR3 is TGTGCCAGCAGCTTAGCACAGAGTTCACCCCTCCACTTT.

The rearrangement links TRBV7-2 to TRBJ1-4; 7 bases match TRBD1. Germline V gene lookup returns CDR1 SGHTA and CDR2 FQGNSA. Trimming cost V 5 bases and J 5 bases; bases outside gene matches: 8. The CDR3 totals 15 residues. CDR3 nucleotide sequence: TGTGCCAGCAGCCTACGACAGGGAGGGAATGAAAAACTGTTTTTT. Amino acids: CASSLRQGGNEKLFF.